This TCR beta chain was retrieved from a study of cytomegalovirus exposure and HLA in healthy donors (dated by TCRdb to 2015 to 2018). Broadly, across the study: An earlier analysis of about 530 of the donors reported about 260 Gb of sequence data and 95 million to 120 million unique TCR beta sequences obtained from approximately 180 million T cells. On average, around 240,000 unique TCR beta nucleotide sequences were sequenced per donor among more than 350 genotyped donors of the cohort, with roughly 18% of those sequences being non-productive. Because of strong linkage in the cohort, a few DR-DQ haplotypes were treated as single units for association and clustering. To decide whether each TCR beta V gene segment behaved as functional or pseudogenic, an earlier analysis of approximately 600 of the donors relied on high-throughput TCR beta sequencing. Using immunosequencing, the study profiled T cell repertoires from about 620 subjects and related those repertoires to cytomegalovirus serostatus. A later analysis re-analyzed previously published TCR beta repertoires from 600 to 850 donors and added high-resolution HLA genotyping to study TCR occurrence patterns. Among the roughly 400 genotyped donors, approximately 82% belonged to the genetic ancestry cluster associated with self-reported Caucasian donors. The number of typed donors differed by locus: roughly 629-640 for A, B, C, DRB1 and DQB1; 500 to 550 for DQA1; some 610 for DPA1; and 450 to 480 for DPB1. In the later analysis, no new phenotypic data were used to find candidate immune exposures; instead, reliance was placed on TCR beta sequences and their occurrence across donors. To predict cytomegalovirus infection status, the study combined high-throughput TCR immunosequencing, statistical association of individual TCRs with disease status, and machine learning. HLA typing included class I and class II loci at four-digit resolution. The study aimed to test whether cataloging public T cell receptors could reveal signatures of past pathogen exposure. In addition to the first cohort of 500 to 850 subjects, a separate validation cohort of 130 or so different subjects was used. Every repertoire in the discovery cohort had been generated on one and the same sequencing platform. An early release that covered about 640 HLA-typed donors contained approximately 300 gigabases of sequencing data and 80 million or so unique TCR sequences. Donor age, sex, ethnicity and CMV serostatus were compiled together with the repertoire data. Genome-wide SNP genotypes for about three fifths of the roughly 670 donors were used in a later genetic analysis, which treated that subset as a discovery cohort.

The cohort comprised 670 or so healthy bone marrow donors. At the time of sampling, every cohort member was nominally healthy, though immune exposures that went unrecorded were likely present. The donor tested CMV seropositive, placing the donor among the 289 seropositive members of the cohort. A peripheral blood sample was provided by each donor, and peripheral blood mononuclear cells were used for TCR beta sequencing. The Qiagen DNeasy Blood Extraction Kit was used to extract genomic DNA from the blood cell samples. Notes on this clone: Its target antigen remains unknown. No much larger clone is present one base from it, and per-base qualities are unavailable.

Trimming costs V 5 bases and J 2 bases, and their ends lie 12 bases apart. As encoded in the germline V gene, CDR1 is KGHSH while CDR2 is LQKENI. The CDR3 covers 15 residues, taking in both the cysteine and the phenylalanine. The read is trimmed to its CDR3 DNA, 45 bases read in frame from base 1. Study-level results and caveats: An association between a missense DCLRE1C variant and V-gene and J-gene trimming of TCR beta chains was found in a later genetic analysis and replicated in an independent cohort. HLA typing was unavailable for some donors at each locus, so association tests used only the typed subset. Some IMGT-functional V segments, including TRBV6-2 and TRBV6-3, could not be distinguished by the 87-base-pair reads and were therefore excluded. A further reported finding was that TCR beta sequences accurately predicted the HLA-A and HLA-B alleles for most subjects in the first cohort. An earlier analysis of 587 of the donors showed that most TCR beta V segments appeared in productive rearrangements either about 87% or about 30% of the time, which broadly matched IMGT annotations. About 17 rarely observed V segments, including chromosome 9 orphons, were excluded from the earlier analysis of some 590 of the donors because counts were too low. Most TCR sequences were seen in very few donors, while some public TCRs were found in many individuals. Correlated functional status among segregating V segments might be attributable to linkage disequilibrium, but an unknown experimental factor could not be ruled out. In both the original and validation cohorts, the classifier was reported to diagnose cytomegalovirus status with high specificity and sensitivity. Immune exposure information for the cohort was limited to CMV serostatus. Only TCR beta chains were sequenced in this cohort, and the absence of alpha or paired-chain data limited detectable features. Presence/absence analyses assumed roughly uniform sequencing depth across donors, an assumption that may not hold. Compared with the approximately 720-donor mean, donors in an Asian-associated ancestry cluster had fewer N-insertions in productive TCRs, according to a later genetic analysis. A total of 150 to 200 TCR beta chains were listed by the study as associated with cytomegalovirus. In a later analysis, the rate of TCR association differed among HLA loci, with DRB1 alleles having the most associated TCRs and HLA-C alleles having the fewest. A later analysis found that most CMV-associated TCR beta chains appeared HLA-restricted, with HLA associations seemingly driven largely by CMV exposure. At a false discovery rate of 0.05, a later analysis linked approximately 18,000 TCR beta sequences to specific HLA alleles. Assigning TCR associations to individual alleles was difficult when HLA alleles, especially DR and DQ, strongly co-occurred. According to a later analysis, parvovirus B19, influenza, CMV and Epstein-Barr virus appeared linked to several top co-occurrence clusters. It was suggested by the authors that the approach could potentially be generalized to other disease states and immunological phenotypes. A few of the identified cytomegalovirus-associated TCR beta chains were confirmed in vitro to be specific for cytomegalovirus antigens. A later analysis found that HLA-associated TCR beta chains were more clonally expanded and had lower generation probabilities than equally common non-associated chains. A cluster of highly shared sequence variants was judged likely to represent a technical artifact of the sequencing pipeline.

Library creation used the immunoSEQ multiplex PCR assay. A mixture of 60 forward primers for TCR Vbeta segments and 13 reverse primers for TCR Jbeta segments was used in the multiplex PCR. The CDR3 region of rearranged TCR beta genes was amplified from genomic DNA with a multiplex PCR assay. The Illumina HiSeq System was used to sequence the amplified TCR beta libraries as 87-base-pair reads. Per the original workflow: A later analysis counted 75 million to 100 million unique TCR beta chains across the 666 repertoires, and 9 million to 14 million of these chains were shared by at least two donors. To remove PCR and sequencing errors, raw reads were error-corrected and collapsed into unique sequences using a nearest-neighbor algorithm that merged closely related sequences. V, D and J gene segments were assigned by aligning CDR3 sequences to IMGT reference sequences. Each retained sequence needed at least a six-nucleotide match to both a V gene segment and a J gene segment. A rearrangement was called productive if the CDR3 had no stop codons and remained in frame with V and J, and every other rearrangement was called non-productive. CDR3 was defined by IMGT convention, running from the second conserved V-encoded cysteine to the conserved J-encoded phenylalanine. In an earlier analysis of roughly 580 of the donors, sequences lacking an unambiguous match to a single V gene segment were excluded. In an earlier analysis of approximately 500 of the donors, a V segment was called functional when productive rearrangements were above 56.7%, and segregating when the standard deviation between donors exceeded 5%. A statistical classification framework was built to diagnose cytomegalovirus status from the catalog of TCR beta chain sequences. In a later analysis, TCR nucleotide sequences were compared against IMGT/GENE-DB human TR gene sequences so that V and J genes could be assigned. Using the TCRdist pipeline, a later analysis assigned CDR3 sequences along with most-parsimonious VDJ recombination scenarios. In a later analysis, each TCR beta chain was defined by its CDR3 amino acid sequence together with its V-gene family, and reads lacking a unique V-gene family were excluded. A later analysis removed 592 highly shared, low-generation-probability nucleotide sequences to deal with suspected cross-contamination and a sequencing artifact. In a later analysis, a clonal expansion index was calculated for each public chain from normalized within-repertoire ranks of inferred template counts. In a later analysis, generation probabilities were computed using a VDJ recombination model fitted to out-of-frame rearrangements, and the results were checked against IGoR. Hypergeometric tests were used in a later analysis to score TCR-TCR, TCR-HLA and TCR-CMV co-occurrence, with a repertoire-size bias correction applied to the TCR pairs. False discovery rates were estimated in a later analysis by permuting HLA or CMV assignments 20 times. In a later analysis, co-occurring TCRs were grouped with DBSCAN, and TCRdist sequence similarity was added when clustering was performed within HLA-allele-positive subsets. Repertoires with fewer than 30,000 or more than 120,000 public chains, plus five repertoires with anomalous nucleotide sharing, were excluded from co-occurrence clustering. In TCRdb, the immuneACCESS table is reduced to in-frame sequences with V and J assigned. These tables do not hold every clone; where another copy was compared, an unresolved V gene accounts for under half, and the others remain unexplained. Clone size and the V and J calls come from that table; the DNA yielded D and trimming. Present in this sample are about 120,000 clones, 80% of which were seen just once. The ten biggest clones cover 7.5% to 9.5% of the sample.

The sample taken for sequencing was PBMCs. The chain links TRBV18 with TRBJ2-2; 6 matching bases give a weak D call of TRBD1. This clonotype originated in a man between 25 and 39 years old in good health and CMV-seropositive. The CDR3 region: CASSSTGSNTGELFF. The nucleotides are TGTGCCAGCTCATCTACAGGGAGCAACACCGGGGAGCTGTTTTTT.